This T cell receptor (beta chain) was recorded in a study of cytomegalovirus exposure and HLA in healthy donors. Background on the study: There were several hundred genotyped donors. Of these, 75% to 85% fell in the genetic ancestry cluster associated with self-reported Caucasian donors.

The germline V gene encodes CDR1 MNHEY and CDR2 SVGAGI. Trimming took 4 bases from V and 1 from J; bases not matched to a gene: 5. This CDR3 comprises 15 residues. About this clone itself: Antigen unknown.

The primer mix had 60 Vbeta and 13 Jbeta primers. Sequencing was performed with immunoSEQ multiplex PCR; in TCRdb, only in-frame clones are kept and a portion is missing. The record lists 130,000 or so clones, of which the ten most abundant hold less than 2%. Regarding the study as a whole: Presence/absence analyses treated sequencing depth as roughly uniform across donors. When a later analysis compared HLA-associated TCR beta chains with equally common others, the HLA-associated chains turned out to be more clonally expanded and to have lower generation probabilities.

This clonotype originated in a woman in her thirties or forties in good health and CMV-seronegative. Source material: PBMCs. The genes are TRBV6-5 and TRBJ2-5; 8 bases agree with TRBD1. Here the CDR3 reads CASSFNRGFQETQYF. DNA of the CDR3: TGTGCCAGCAGTTTTAACAGGGGGTTCCAAGAGACCCAGTACTTC.